Shown below are 32 T cell receptor beta chains from a single sample sequenced in a study of CD8 T cells in ankylosing spondylitis. Via MiXCR, TCRdb re-called the 5' RACE reads, giving one row per CDR3 protein. The sample has about 300,000 distinct CDR3 sequences, less than 25% seen once; the top ten hold 3% to 4%. The sequenced material came from blood, either unsorted or a sorted T cell fraction (not recorded which). These receptors originate from a female donor with ankylosing spondylitis or in good health (not recorded which).

The chain uses TRBV7-3 and TRBJ2-3, with unresolved D. V shed 1 base and J shed 4 bases, with 6 bases lying between them. The CDR3 consists of 13 residues. Germline V gene lookup returns CDR1 SGHTA and CDR2 FQGTGA. The CDR3 bases are TGTGCCAGCAGCTTAAGTTATTCAGATACGCAGTATTTT. Amino acids: CASSLSYSDTQYF.

The sample holds a few counts of this clonotype. The chain is built from TRBV20-1 and TRBJ2-3, with 10 positions matching TRBD2. The CDR3 spans 13 residues. Germline values: CDR1 DFQATT, CDR2 SNEGSKA (reference sequence). V lost 5 bases and J lost 7; bases outside the gene matches: 6. CDR3 DNA: TGCAGTGCTCAAGCGGGAGGGCCGAATACGCAGTATTTT. It yields the protein CSAQAGGPNTQYF.

In this sample, this clonotype turned up a few times. The genes are TRBV20-1 and TRBJ2-5; D is unclear. V dropped 2 bases and J dropped 5 bases, with 15 bases sitting between them. The CDR3 length is 14 residues. Germline CDR1 and CDR2: DFQATT and SNEGSKA (reference sequence). The CDR3 coding sequence is TGCAGTGCTAGAAAACTTAGGCTTGACGAGACCCAGTACTTC. Its translation is CSARKLRLDETQYF.

This clonotype was seen a few times. This chain connects TRBV5-5 to TRBJ1-2, with unresolved D. This CDR3 is 13 amino acids long. V lost 6 bases to trimming and J lost 8 bases, with 17 bases between them. CDR1 and CDR2 (germline): SGHKS, YYEKEE (reference sequence). The CDR3: CASTLSADYGYTF. DNA for the CDR3: TGTGCCAGCACCTTATCGGCGGATTACGGCTACACCTTC.

This clonotype was found many times. The rearrangement links TRBV12-3 or TRBV12-4 to TRBJ2-3; D gene unclear. The CDR3 has 11 residues. The V end was cut by 3 bases, the J end by 5 bases, with 3 bases between. The CDR3 protein is CASSLRDTQYF. DNA of the CDR3: TGTGCCAGCAGTTTGAGAGATACGCAGTATTTT.

The rearrangement links TRBV21-1 to TRBJ2-7; TRBD2, the table's D call, lacks a check against the DNA. TRBV21-1 counts as a pseudogene. The CDR3 contains 14 residues. Written as DNA, the CDR3 is TGTGCCAGCAGCAAGGACTGCTGGGGCTACGAGCAGTACTTC. Its translation: CASSKDCWGYEQYF.

This clonotype appeared a few times. This chain joins TRBV24-1 and TRBJ2-1, with D perhaps TRBD2 (5 bases). The CDR3 totals 16 residues. CDR1 is KGHDR, CDR2 SFDVKD, per germline. V was cut by 2 bases and J by 6 bases, with 16 bases left in between. CDR3 region: CATSDSQSGEINEQFF. DNA of the CDR3: TGTGCCACCAGTGATTCCCAATCCGGGGAGATCAATGAGCAGTTCTTC.

This clonotype has only a few counts. The chain is built from TRBV5-1 and TRBJ2-5, with TRBD1 matching over 9 bases. The CDR3 is 14 amino acids. From germline, CDR1 is SGHRS and CDR2 YFSETQ. With 4 bases clipped from V and 6 bases from J, the junction kept 7 bases outside the gene matches. CDR3 sequence reads: CASSAGQGDQTQYF. DNA of the CDR3: TGCGCCAGCAGCGCGGGACAGGGCGATCAGACCCAGTACTTC.

A few counts support this clonotype. The chain joins TRBV6-5 to TRBJ2-4, with 7 bases identical to TRBD1. Germline assignment: CDR1 MNHEY and CDR2 SVGAGI. J gave up 4 bases and V 6 bases, and 9 bases lay outside the gene matches. The CDR3 runs to 15 residues. For the CDR3, the DNA is TGTGCCAGCAGCGATACCGGGACAGTGAAAAACATTCAGTACTTC. Amino acid sequence: CASSDTGTVKNIQYF.

This clonotype was observed a few times. The chain links TRBV20-1 to TRBJ1-1, with D possibly TRBD1 on 5 matching bases. Germline V CDR1 and CDR2: DFQATT, SNEGSKA (reference sequence). Trimming pared 6 bases from V and 4 bases from J, leaving 12 bases between. The CDR3 spans 12 residues. The CDR3 loop reads CSATSGRTEAFF. CDR3 in DNA: TGCAGTGCCACCTCGGGGCGCACTGAAGCTTTCTTT.

This chain joins TRBV3-1 and TRBJ2-2, with TRBD2 matching 7 bases. CDR1 LGHDT and CDR2 YNNKEL come from the germline V gene (reference sequence). The trim removed 6 bases at V and 6 bases at J, leaving 13 bases unmatched. The CDR3 extends over 16 amino acids. The CDR3 DNA reads as TGTGCCAGCAGACGTCTGGGCGGGAGTGGCTCCGGGGAGCTGTTTTTT. It encodes CASRRLGGSGSGELFF.

This clonotype was seen once. Sequence at one end of the junction differs from germline and may be a read error. The gene calls are TRBV7-8 and TRBJ2-7; D might be TRBD2 (5 bases). The CDR3 is made up of 17 amino acids. Germline values: CDR1 SGHVS, CDR2 FQNEAQ. The CDR3 region is CASSLAGVTRFPYEQYF. The CDR3 nucleotides read TGTGCCAGCAGCCTAGCAGGTGTGACAAGGTTTCCCTACGAGCAGTACTTC.

The chain carries TRBV11-2 and TRBJ2-1; 7 bases map to TRBD1. Unmatched junction bases numbered 0, after V lost 4 bases and J lost 0 bases. The length of the CDR3 is 14 residues. Germline loops: CDR1 SGHAT, CDR2 FQNNGV. In DNA, the CDR3 is TGTGCCAGCAGCTGGACAGGCTCCTACAATGAGCAGTTCTTC. Its translation: CASSWTGSYNEQFF.

The chain is built from TRBV20-1 and TRBJ2-3; tentative D call: TRBD2 (6 bases). V dropped 4 bases and J dropped 2 bases, with 16 bases sitting between them. CDR3 size: 15 residues. CDR1 is DFQATT and CDR2 is SNEGSKA in the germline V gene (reference sequence). CDR3 DNA sequence: TGCAGTGCTACGCGCAGCGGGTTGCCCACAGATACGCAGTATTTT. As protein: CSATRSGLPTDTQYF.

This clonotype has only a few counts. CDR3 residues: CASSLIAERGDTQYF. The CDR3 nucleotides read TGTGCCAGCAGCTTGATAGCGGAGCGGGGAGATACGCAGTATTTT. The chain is built from TRBV7-2 and TRBJ2-3; the match to TRBD2 covers 7 bases. Germline lookup yields CDR1 SGHTA and CDR2 FQGNSA. V lost 3 bases to trimming and J lost 5 bases; unmatched junction nucleotides: 8. The CDR3 consists of 15 residues. The full variable domain, rest sourced from reference TRBV7-2 and TRBJ2-3, is GAGVSQSPSNKVTEKGKDVELRCDPISGHTALYWYRQSLGQGLEFLIYFQGNSAPDKSGLPSDRFSAERTGGSVSTLTIQRTQQEDSAVYLCASSLIAERGDTQYFGPGTRLTVL.

In this sample, this clonotype turned up a few times. The V gene is TRBV12-3 or TRBV12-4, the J gene TRBJ2-2; no clear D. V lost 4 bases, J lost 11 bases, and 11 bases lay in between. The CDR3 runs to 12 residues. The CDR3 reads CASSSSMAELFF. DNA of the CDR3: TGTGCCAGCAGTTCGTCAATGGCAGAGCTGTTTTTT.

The rearrangement joins TRBV20-1 to TRBJ1-2; weak D call: TRBD1 (5 bases). This CDR3 is built from 13 residues. The V gene lost 7 bases and the J gene lost 0 bases, with 12 bases spanning the gap. CDR1 is DFQATT and CDR2 is SNEGSKA in the germline V gene (reference sequence). CDR3 protein: CSVKIGANYGYTF. The DNA of the CDR3 is TGCAGTGTCAAAATAGGGGCTAACTATGGCTACACCTTC.

This clonotype was recorded a few times. The rearrangement links TRBV20-1 to TRBJ2-1; 9 nucleotides align to TRBD2. V lost 7 bases and J lost 7; bases outside the gene matches: 8. Germline values: CDR1 DFQATT, CDR2 SNEGSKA (reference sequence). The CDR3 extends over 13 amino acids. CDR3 bases: TGCAGTGTTTTAGCGGGAGCGGGAAATGAGCAGTTCTTC. This codes for CSVLAGAGNEQFF.

This clonotype was counted once. V gene TRBV6-2 or TRBV6-3 combines with J gene TRBJ2-7, with 10 bases identical to TRBD2. Germline assignment: CDR1 MNHEY and CDR2 SVGEGT. J lost 1 base, V lost 6 bases, and 6 bases had no gene match. There are 15 residues in the CDR3. The CDR3 loop is CASRDTGLASYEQYF. The CDR3, as DNA: TGTGCCAGCAGAGATACGGGACTAGCGTCCTACGAGCAGTACTTC.

This clonotype was seen a few times. V gene TRBV20-1 combines with J gene TRBJ1-4; D remains ambiguous. Trimming stripped 0 bases from V and 8 bases from J, with 16 bases between. The CDR3 totals 15 residues. Germline V lookup: CDR1 DFQATT, CDR2 SNEGSKA (reference sequence). CDR3 residues: CSARENGRTGEKLFF. The CDR3 nucleotides read TGCAGTGCTAGAGAGAACGGGAGAACCGGGGAAAAACTGTTTTTT.

The V call is TRBV5-1, the J call TRBJ2-1; a possible D gene is TRBD2 (5 bases). The CDR3 is 16 residues long. CDR1 and CDR2 (germline): SGHRS, YFSETQ. The V end lost 3 bases, the J end lost 1 base, and 14 bases lay between the germline ends. The CDR3, as DNA: TGCGCCAGCAGCTCATCCGAGGGAAAGTCCTACAATGAGCAGTTCTTC. This sequence encodes CASSSSEGKSYNEQFF.

This chain uses TRBV19 with TRBJ1-1, with TRBD1 identical over 7 bases. CDR1 is LNHDA and CDR2 is SQIVND in the germline V gene (reference sequence). The trim removed 3 bases at V and 5 bases at J, leaving 6 bases unmatched. This CDR3 comprises 14 residues. The CDR3: CASSITGVKTEAFF. The CDR3 coding sequence is TGTGCCAGTAGTATCACAGGGGTCAAAACTGAAGCTTTCTTT.

This clonotype came up a few times. J is TRBJ2-7 and V is TRBV10-3; D tentatively reads TRBD1 or TRBD2 (5 bases each). Trimming removed 0 bases from V and 3 bases from J, with 12 bases in between. Germline V gene sequence: CDR1 ENHRY, CDR2 SYGVKD. The CDR3 runs 15 residues. The CDR3 DNA reads TGTGCCATCAGTGAGTCCCCGGGACGCTTCTACGAGCAGTACTTC. Translating gives CAISESPGRFYEQYF.

In this sample, this clonotype turned up a few times. The gene calls are TRBV18 and TRBJ2-5; 13 positions agree with TRBD2. V shed 5 bases, J shed 5 bases, and the junction held 14 bases outside the gene matches. Germline lookup yields CDR1 KGHSH and CDR2 LQKENI. CDR3 size: 18 residues. The CDR3, as DNA: TGTGCCAGCTCATCCACGGGACTAGCGGGACCCGTCAGCGAGACCCAGTACTTC. Translated, it gives CASSSTGLAGPVSETQYF.

This clonotype was seen once. V gene TRBV24-1 combines with J gene TRBJ2-1; 9 nucleotides line up with TRBD2. CDR1 and CDR2 (germline): KGHDR, SFDVKD. This CDR3 has 20 amino acids. J gave up 3 bases and V 0 bases, and 14 bases lay outside the gene matches. The CDR3 loop reads CATSDLPTGRLAAHYNEQFF. CDR3 DNA sequence: TGTGCCACCAGTGATTTGCCTACAGGGAGACTAGCGGCCCACTACAATGAGCAGTTCTTC.

The V and J genes are TRBV10-3 and TRBJ2-7, with 7 bases fitting TRBD1. Germline CDR1 is ENHRY and CDR2 is SYGVKD. The CDR3 length is 13 residues. Germline trimming cut 10 bases from V and 6 bases from J; bases unmatched to any gene: 12. CDR3 loop: CATKQGQIFEQYF. CDR3 bases: TGTGCCACTAAACAGGGGCAAATATTCGAGCAGTACTTC.

Many counts were recorded for this clonotype. The chain carries TRBV10-3 and TRBJ1-5, with D hard to call. The CDR3 contains 14 residues. V gave up 7 bases and J gave up 1 base, with 11 bases separating them. Germline V gene data show CDR1 as ENHRY and CDR2 as SYGVKD. In DNA form, the CDR3 reads TGTGCCATCAACGAGGGAGGGAGCAATCAGCCCCAGCATTTT. Amino acids: CAINEGGSNQPQHF.

This clonotype was recorded many times. The rearrangement uses TRBV20-1 and TRBJ2-5; 10 bases fit TRBD1. J was trimmed by 3 bases and V by 3 bases; bases with no gene match: 7. CDR3 length: 15 amino acids. Germline assignment: CDR1 DFQATT and CDR2 SNEGSKA (reference sequence). The CDR3 region has the DNA TGCAGTGCTAGCGGGACAGGGGTTCCGAAAGAGACCCAGTACTTC. Its translation is CSASGTGVPKETQYF.

At least ten counts were recorded for this clonotype. The chain recombines TRBV20-1 with TRBJ2-1; 7 bases align to TRBD2. CDR1 and CDR2 (germline): DFQATT, SNEGSKA (reference sequence). There are 16 residues in the CDR3. The ends lost 2 bases at V and 4 bases at J; junction bases unmatched: 11. The DNA of the CDR3 is TGCAGTGCTAGACAAGCGGGCGGGAGATTTTACAATGAGCAGTTCTTC. This sequence encodes CSARQAGGRFYNEQFF.

This clonotype was seen a few times. The chain recombines TRBV5-1 with TRBJ1-2, with a possible D match to TRBD1 (6 bases). Per germline, CDR1 SGHRS and CDR2 YFSETQ. The germline V and J ends were trimmed by 5 bases and 4 bases, with 9 bases remaining between them. The CDR3 extends over 12 amino acids. Here the CDR3 DNA reads TGCGCCAGCAGTGGGGGGCTCTATGGCTACACCTTC. It codes for CASSGGLYGYTF.

This clonotype was detected ten times or more. V gene TRBV20-1 combines with J gene TRBJ2-7; D gene ambiguous. The CDR3 is made up of 13 amino acids. Germline CDR1 and CDR2: DFQATT and SNEGSKA (reference sequence). V was trimmed by 6 bases and J by 1 base, leaving 13 bases between them. The CDR3 loop is CSAGIGQSYEQYF. The CDR3 nucleotides are TGCAGTGCCGGAATAGGGCAATCCTACGAGCAGTACTTC.

This chain connects TRBV19 to TRBJ1-3; D call uncertain. Trimming took 6 bases from V and 7 from J, leaving 13 bases between them. Germline CDR1 is LNHDA and CDR2 is SQIVND (reference sequence). The CDR3 totals 13 residues. The CDR3 is CASSPDHGNTIYF. The CDR3 nucleotides are TGTGCCAGTAGCCCAGACCACGGGAACACCATATATTTT.